The 3 T cell receptor beta chains given below trace back to one sample, sequenced in a study of T cells in Graves' hyperthyroidism and ophthalmopathy. The investigators amplified TCR beta CDR3 regions from RNA transcripts. The HTBI primer set was used in a first-round RT-PCR of the TCR CDR3. MiXCR, run by TCRdb on the multiplex PCR reads, gives a single entry per CDR3 protein. The table includes around 370,000 distinct CDR3 sequences, around 18% detected once. Sequenced material: blood. These receptors all come from a man aged 18 to 30 with Graves' ophthalmopathy.

Only a few counts were recorded for this clonotype. The V and J genes are TRBV6-5 and TRBJ1-2; D gene uncertain. From germline, CDR1 is MNHEY and CDR2 SVGAGI. There are 14 residues in the CDR3. V was pared by 2 bases and J by 4 bases, with 11 bases between. The CDR3 nucleotides read TGTGCCAGCAGTTACAGGGAAATCTCCTATGGCTACACCTTC. Translating gives CASSYREISYGYTF.

With respect to this clonotype: One junction end does not reproduce the germline sequence, and a read error may be involved. This sequence joins TRBV18 and TRBJ2-2; D remains unclear. The CDR3 contains 15 residues. Germline CDR1 KGHSH, CDR2 LQKENI. CDR3 residues: CTSSMATELAGELFF. The CDR3 DNA reads TGTACCAGCTCAATGGCTACCGAATTGGCCGGGGAGCTGTTTTTT.

On this clonotype itself: This sequence may be a read error, since a much larger clone differs from it by one base. The chain uses TRBV28 and TRBJ1-4; tentative D call: TRBD1 (5 bases). This CDR3 contains 14 residues. Germline V lookup: CDR1 MDHEN, CDR2 SYDVKM. CDR3 bases: TGTGCCAGCAGCCGGGACTTTTCCCCTGAAAAACTGCTTTTT. Its translation: CASSRDFSPEKLLF. Full variable domain (remainder filled in from reference TRBV28 and TRBJ1-4): DVKVTQSSRYLVKRTGEKVFLECVQDMDHENMFWYRQDPGLGLRLIYFSYDVKMKEKGDIPEGYSVSREKKERFSLILESASTNQTSMYLCASSRDFSPEKLLFGSGTQLSVL.